This TCR beta chain was identified in a study of blood T cell repertoires in COVID-19 (TCRdb year 2020). For context, the study as a whole: Samples covering the acute and convalescent phases of COVID-19 were provided by collaborators in the United States, Italy and Spain. The material from the prospective study consisted of cDNA or gDNA derived from T cells, B-cell-depleted T cells, or PBMCs. Deeply sampled blood TCRbeta repertoires from subjects exposed to, actively infected with, or recovered from COVID-19 were included in the dataset. A freely available public database, intended as a resource for researchers studying the immune response to SARS-CoV-2, is where the repertoires were released. The samples were drawn from the first 160 participants of the ongoing ImmuneRACE study and from 950 to 1,500 subjects provided by 6 global collaborators. The sample metadata nearly always contained a de-identified subject ID, COVID-19 status, age in years and sex. Where HLA class I and class II types were available, the types were taken from metadata supplied by the sample provider, not from assay-based typing. General study outcomes and caveats: How much clinical and demographic metadata was included differed by source and by participant, and the metadata was provided uncurated.

The immunoSEQ Assay, a bias-controlled multiplex PCR, was used to amplify TCRbeta CDR3 regions from genomic DNA. As for the authors' bioinformatics: Nucleated cell counts per sample were estimated from amplification of reference gene primers within the assay. To quantify the absolute abundance of each unique TCRbeta CDR3 rearrangement, sequence reads were collapsed and filtered. For each sample, productive Simpson clonality was calculated by taking the square root of Simpson's diversity index across productive rearrangements. TCRdb took this table from immuneACCESS and kept in-frame rearrangements with V and J called. Such tables lack part of the clones; where checked against another copy, unresolved V genes explain under half of the gap, and the rest is unexplained. V and J calls and clone size follow that table, whereas D and trimming were derived from the DNA. This sample comprises about 100,000 clones, about 80% of them detected only once. The ten most abundant clones make up under 35% of the sample.

The collaborating institutions used their own protocols to collect whole blood in K2EDTA tubes. For TCRbeta analysis, collaborators shipped samples in one of three forms: frozen whole blood, isolated PBMCs, or DNA extracted from either of those sample types. CDR1 GTSNPN and CDR2 SVGIG were looked up in the germline V gene (reference sequence). From its cysteine to its phenylalanine, the CDR3 spans 15 amino acids. Kept here is only the CDR3 DNA, which spans 45 bases and is read in frame from base 1. V is cut by 2 bases and J by 1 base, and the space between the germline ends is 14 bases. Note on this clone: What antigen it recognizes has not been identified. Base qualities are not at hand, and no much larger clone is one base apart.

This receptor was taken from a man in his 70s with active or convalescent COVID-19. The sequenced sample was peripheral blood. In this chain, TRBV30 is recombined with TRBJ1-1; a tentative D call is TRBD1 (5 bases match). The DNA is TGTGCCTGGAGTAAGGGGTTGGGCACGAACACTGAAGCTTTCTTT. Translated, it reads CAWSKGLGTNTEAFF.